This is a list of T cell receptor beta chains from one sample in a study of blood T cells in healthy people across ages. TCRdb re-analysed the 5' RACE reads in MiXCR, keeping a single row per CDR3 protein. Counted here are about 780,000 distinct CDR3 sequences, about half occurring once; the ten biggest clones make up 15% to 20%. Sequenced input: blood. These receptors were collected from a man at least 80 years old in good health. The CDR3 runs from the conserved cysteine through the conserved F or W. D genes are given only for firm matches. Rows may omit the clone size; those that give it use once, few, many or a size class.

many	TRBV5-1	TRBD2	TRBJ2-1	TGCGCCAGCAGCGTTGGAGGACTAGCGGGAGTCGTTGAGCAGTTCTTC	CASSVGGLAGVVEQFF
-	TRBV28	-	TRBJ2-2	TGTGCCAGCATCCGCCCAGGGGGGACAGAAAGGGAGCTGTTTTTT	CASIRPGGTERELFF
-	TRBV5-1	TRBD2	TRBJ2-3	TGCGCCGGCAGCCCTGGGTTCCGGACTAGCGGCAGCACAGATACGCAGTATTTT	CAGSPGFRTSGSTDTQYF
-	TRBV20-1	TRBD1	TRBJ1-2	TGCAGTGCTAAGAAGCCGGGACAGGGGGCTACTAACTATGGCTACACCTTC	CSAKKPGQGATNYGYTF
-	TRBV7-9	-	TRBJ1-6	TGTGCCAGCAGCCCTACGAATTCACCCCTCCACTTT	CASSPTNSPLHF
-	TRBV6-6	-	TRBJ2-7	TGTGCCAGCAGTTATGGAACGGCGTACGAGCAGCACTTC	CASSYGTAYEQHF
-	TRBV7-3	TRBD2	TRBJ2-1	TGTGCCAGCAGCTTTCGACTAGCGAGAGGGGATGAGCAGTTCTTC	CASSFRLARGDEQFF
few	TRBV28	-	TRBJ2-7	TGTGCCAGCAGTTTAGTCGCGGCGGGAGAGCAGTACTTC	CASSLVAAGEQYF
few	TRBV5-1	TRBD2	TRBJ2-2	TGCGCCAGCAGCTTGGCCGGGACTAGCGGCACCGGGGAGCTGTTTTTT	CASSLAGTSGTGELFF
few	TRBV5-1	-	TRBJ1-2	TGCGCCAGCAGCTTGGCCGGGACGGAGGCGGATGGCTACACCTTC	CASSLAGTEADGYTF
-	TRBV25-1	-	TRBJ2-1	TGTGCCAGCAGCAAAGAGGGGGGTTTGGTTGAGCAGTTCTTC	CASSKEGGLVEQFF
-	TRBV4-1	-	TRBJ2-7	TGCGCCAGCAGCCAAGCACCAAACTACGAGCAGTACTTC	CASSQAPNYEQYF
-	TRBV4-3	-	TRBJ2-7	TGCGCCAGCAGCCAAGGCCTGGGGGATGACGAGCAGTACTTC	CASSQGLGDDEQYF
many	TRBV28	-	TRBJ1-4	TGTGCCAGCAGTTCCGGGACGGAGAATGAAAAACTGTTTTTT	CASSSGTENEKLFF
-	TRBV24-1	TRBD2	TRBJ2-7	TGTGCCGTTGGGGGGGGGACGGACGAGCAGTACTTC	CAVGGGTDEQYF
-	TRBV20-1	-	TRBJ2-1	TGCAGTGCTAGAGATGGCGGGGGCTCCCACAATGAGCAGTTCTTC	CSARDGGGSHNEQFF
-	TRBV10-3	TRBD2	TRBJ2-1	TGTGCCATCAGTGAGTCTATGGGCCGAGCGGGAGTCAATGAGCAGTTCTTC	CAISESMGRAGVNEQFF
few	TRBV7-6	-	TRBJ2-4	TGTGCCAGCAGCGTAGATACAGAGGGCATTCAGTACTTC	CASSVDTEGIQYF
-	TRBV29-1	-	TRBJ2-7	TGCAGCGTTGAAGAAGGGGTGGGAATTAATGGATACGAGCAGTACTTC	CSVEEGVGINGYEQYF
many	TRBV5-1	-	TRBJ2-7	TGCGCCAGCAGCTCCCAGGGGCGAAACTACGAGCAGTACTTC	CASSSQGRNYEQYF
-	TRBV20-1	TRBD1	TRBJ1-2	TGCAGTGCAGCGACAGGGGCGAGCTATGGCTACACCTTC	CSAATGASYGYTF
-	TRBV30	-	TRBJ2-1	TGTGCCTGGAGTGTAAAGTATGAGCAGTTCTTC	CAWSVKYEQFF
-	TRBV7-2	TRBD2	TRBJ2-1	TGTGCCAGCAGTTCTGCTAGCGGGGGCTCCTACAATGAGCAGTTCTTC	CASSSASGGSYNEQFF
once	TRBV7-9	TRBD1	TRBJ2-5	TGTGCCAGCAGCTCCCCCCTTGGGACAGGGTACCAAGAGACCCAGTACTTC	CASSSPLGTGYQETQYF
-	TRBV10-3	-	TRBJ2-1	TGTGCCATCAGTGATCGGGATAATGCGAATGAGCAGTTCTTC	CAISDRDNANEQFF
-	TRBV7-8	-	TRBJ1-6	TGTGCCAGCAGCTCGGGGCGTAATTCACCCCTCCACTTT	CASSSGRNSPLHF
-	TRBV10-3	-	TRBJ2-1	TGTGCCATCAGTGAGGGAATAGCGGTCTCCTACAATGAGCAGTTCTTC	CAISEGIAVSYNEQFF
-	TRBV12-3/TRBV12-4	TRBD2	TRBJ2-3	TGTGCCAGCAGTTTAGGGACTAGCGGGAGCTTCACAGATACGCAGTATTTT	CASSLGTSGSFTDTQYF
-	TRBV5-1	-	TRBJ2-6	TGCGCCAGCAGCTTGCTCACCAGCTCTGGGGCCAACGTCCTGACTTTC	CASSLLTSSGANVLTF
many	TRBV29-1	-	TRBJ2-5	TGCAGCGTTGGGAGGACAGGGAGGGAAGAGACCCAGTACTTC	CSVGRTGREETQYF
-	TRBV7-2	-	TRBJ2-1	TGTGCCAGCAGCCAAGTAGATATTCCTGAGCAGTTCTTC	CASSQVDIPEQFF
-	TRBV27	TRBD2	TRBJ2-7	TGTGCCAGCAGTCGGACCCTAGCGGGAGTTACCTACGAGCAGTACTTC	CASSRTLAGVTYEQYF
few	TRBV24-1	TRBD2	TRBJ2-2	TGTGCCACCAGTGAGAGACTAGCGGGAGTTGAGGGGGAGCTGTTTTTT	CATSERLAGVEGELFF
few	TRBV20-1	-	TRBJ2-7	TGCAGTGCTATGCCGGGAGTGGTCTACGAGCAGTACTTC	CSAMPGVVYEQYF
-	TRBV5-1	-	TRBJ1-5	TGCGCCAGCAGCTTGGCCTTAGGACAGCCCCGGCATTTT	CASSLALGQPRHF
many	TRBV7-7	-	TRBJ2-1	TGTGCCAGCACCCCAAGGGGCAGTAATGAGCAGTTCTTC	CASTPRGSNEQFF
-	TRBV29-1	TRBD2	TRBJ2-7	TGCAGCGTAAACGGACTAGTGGGAGGAATAGGCTCCTACGAGCAGTACTTC	CSVNGLVGGIGSYEQYF
-	TRBV24-1	TRBD1	TRBJ2-7	TGTGCCACCAGTGATCCCGTACCGGGACAGGCACTAAATGAGCAGTACTTC	CATSDPVPGQALNEQYF
-	TRBV18	-	TRBJ1-1	TGTGCCAGCTCACCTGAGGGGCAGGCGAACACTGAAGCTTTCTTT	CASSPEGQANTEAFF
-	TRBV6-2/TRBV6-3	-	TRBJ2-7	TGTGCCAGCAGTTATCCACTGAGGACGGTCAACTACGAGCAGTACTTC	CASSYPLRTVNYEQYF
-	TRBV30	-	TRBJ2-6	TGTGCCTGGAGTCTCCCCTCTGGGGCCAACGTCCTGACTTTC	CAWSLPSGANVLTF
once	TRBV7-2	TRBD2	TRBJ2-7	TGTGCCAGCAGCCCCGAAGCGGGAAGCTCCTACGAGCAGTACTTC	CASSPEAGSSYEQYF
once	TRBV15	-	TRBJ2-5	TGTGCCACCTCCGATTCCGGGTTTGAAGAGACCCAGTACTTC	CATSDSGFEETQYF
-	TRBV9	-	TRBJ2-1	TGTGCCAGCAGCGTAGACCATCCCTCCAATGAGCAGTTCTTC	CASSVDHPSNEQFF
-	TRBV7-9	-	TRBJ2-7	TGTGCCAGCACCCAGGCAGGGGCAATCTACGAGCAGTACTTC	CASTQAGAIYEQYF
few	TRBV6-2/TRBV6-3	-	TRBJ2-7	TGTGCCAGCAGCGAAATGACTAGTATCTACGAGCAGTACTTC	CASSEMTSIYEQYF
many	TRBV10-1	TRBD2	TRBJ2-1	TGCGCCAGCAGGAATAGCGGGAGCTACAATGAGCAGTTCTTC	CASRNSGSYNEQFF
many	TRBV29-1	TRBD1	TRBJ2-3	TGCAGCGCTACGCTGGGACAGGGGGGCGCAGATACGCAGTATTTT	CSATLGQGGADTQYF
-	TRBV11-3	-	TRBJ1-4	TGTGCCGGCAGCCAGCGGATAGAAACGCGACAGTTCCCAAATGAAAAACTGTTTTTT	CAGSQRIETRQFPNEKLFF
-	TRBV7-3	TRBD1	TRBJ2-1	TGTGCCAGCAGCCAGAGGGGGCTTCGTCTGTCGAGCTCCTACAATGAGCAGTTCTTC	CASSQRGLRLSSSYNEQFF
-	TRBV2	-	TRBJ2-1	TGTGCCAGCACCGCCAATTTCAATGAGCAGTTCTTC	CASTANFNEQFF
-	TRBV30	TRBD2	TRBJ2-3	TGTGCCTGGATTCCGGGACTAGCGGGCACAGATACGCGGTATTTT	CAWIPGLAGTDTRYF
once	TRBV27	-	TRBJ1-2	TGTGCCAGCATGAGTTGGGCACCCCCATATGGCTACACCTTC	CASMSWAPPYGYTF
-	TRBV3-1	-	TRBJ1-5	TGTGCCAGCAGCGGAGGGGGGGTTCAGCCCCAGCATTTT	CASSGGGVQPQHF
-	TRBV29-1	-	TRBJ2-7	TGCAGCGTTGCTGAGGGGCCCTACGAGCAGTACTTC	CSVAEGPYEQYF